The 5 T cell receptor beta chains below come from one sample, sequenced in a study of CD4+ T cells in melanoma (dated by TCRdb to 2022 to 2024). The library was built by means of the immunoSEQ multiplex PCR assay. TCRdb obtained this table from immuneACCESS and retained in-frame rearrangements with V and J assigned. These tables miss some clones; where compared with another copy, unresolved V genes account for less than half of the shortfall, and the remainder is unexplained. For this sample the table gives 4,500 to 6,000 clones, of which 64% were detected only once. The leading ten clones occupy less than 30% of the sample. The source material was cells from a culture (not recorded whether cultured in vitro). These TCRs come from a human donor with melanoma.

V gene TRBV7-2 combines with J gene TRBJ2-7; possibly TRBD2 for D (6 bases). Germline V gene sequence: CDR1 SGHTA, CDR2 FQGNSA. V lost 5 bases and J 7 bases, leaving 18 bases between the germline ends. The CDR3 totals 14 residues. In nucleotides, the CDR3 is TGTGCCAGCAGCCCCGCTGGGGCCGCGGGAGAGCAGTACTTC. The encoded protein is CASSPAGAAGEQYF.

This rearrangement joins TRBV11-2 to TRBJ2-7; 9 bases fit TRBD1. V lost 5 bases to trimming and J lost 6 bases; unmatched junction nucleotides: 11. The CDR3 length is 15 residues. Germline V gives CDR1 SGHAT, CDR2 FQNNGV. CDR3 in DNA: TGTGCCAGCAGCACCACCGGGACAGGGAACGTCGAGCAGTACTTC. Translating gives CASSTTGTGNVEQYF.

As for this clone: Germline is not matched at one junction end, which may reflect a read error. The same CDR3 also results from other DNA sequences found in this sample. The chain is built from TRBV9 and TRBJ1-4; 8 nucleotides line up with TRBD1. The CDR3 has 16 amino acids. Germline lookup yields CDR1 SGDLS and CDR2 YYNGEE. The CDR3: CASSVGAGGLNEKLFF. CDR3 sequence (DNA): TGTGCCAGCAGCGTAGGGGCAGGGGGCTTGAATGAAAAATTGTTTTTT.

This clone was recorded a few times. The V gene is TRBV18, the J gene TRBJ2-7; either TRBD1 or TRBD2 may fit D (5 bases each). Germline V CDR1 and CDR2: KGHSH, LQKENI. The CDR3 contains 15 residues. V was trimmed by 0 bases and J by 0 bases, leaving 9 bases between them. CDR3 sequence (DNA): TGTGCCAGCTCACCACCGGGACCGGGCTCCTACGAGCAGTACTTC. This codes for CASSPPGPGSYEQYF.

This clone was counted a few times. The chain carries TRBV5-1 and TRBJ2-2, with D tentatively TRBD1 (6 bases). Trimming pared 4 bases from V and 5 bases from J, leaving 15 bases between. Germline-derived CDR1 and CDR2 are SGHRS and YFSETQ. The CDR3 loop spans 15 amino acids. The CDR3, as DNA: TGCGCCAGCAGCCCCACAGGGATAGGGACCGGGGAGCTGTTTTTT. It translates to CASSPTGIGTGELFF. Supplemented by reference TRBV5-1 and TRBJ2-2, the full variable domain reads KAGVTQTPRYLIKTRGQQVTLSCSPISGHRSVSWYQQTPGQGLQFLFEYFSETQRNKGNFPGRFSGRQFSNSRSEMNVSTLELGDSALYLCASSPTGIGTGELFFGEGSRLTVL.